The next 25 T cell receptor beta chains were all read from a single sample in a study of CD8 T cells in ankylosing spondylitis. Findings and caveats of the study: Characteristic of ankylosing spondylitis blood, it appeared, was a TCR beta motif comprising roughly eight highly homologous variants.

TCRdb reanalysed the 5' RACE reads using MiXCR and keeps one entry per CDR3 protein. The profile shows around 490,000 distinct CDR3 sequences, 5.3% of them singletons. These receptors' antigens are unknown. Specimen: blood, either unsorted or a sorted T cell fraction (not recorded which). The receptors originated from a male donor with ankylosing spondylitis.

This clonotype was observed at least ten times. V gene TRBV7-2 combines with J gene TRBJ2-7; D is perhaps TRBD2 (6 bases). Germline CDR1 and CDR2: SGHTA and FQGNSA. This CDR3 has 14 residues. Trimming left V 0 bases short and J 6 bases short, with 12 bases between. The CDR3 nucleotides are TGTGCCAGCAGCTTAGCGGGGGGATTGGGCGAGCAGTACTTC. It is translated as CASSLAGGLGEQYF.

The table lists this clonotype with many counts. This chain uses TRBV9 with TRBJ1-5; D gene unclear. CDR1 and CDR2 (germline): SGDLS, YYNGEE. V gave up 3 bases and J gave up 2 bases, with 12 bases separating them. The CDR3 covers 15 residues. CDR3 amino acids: CASSADPGGNQPQHF. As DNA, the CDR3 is TGTGCCAGCAGCGCCGACCCAGGAGGCAATCAGCCCCAGCATTTT.

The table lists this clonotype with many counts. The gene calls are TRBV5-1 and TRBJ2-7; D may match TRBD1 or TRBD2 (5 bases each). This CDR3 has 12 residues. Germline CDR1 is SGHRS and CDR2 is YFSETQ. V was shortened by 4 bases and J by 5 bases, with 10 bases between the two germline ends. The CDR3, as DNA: TGCGCCAGCAGCGTACGGGGCCACGAGCAGTACTTC. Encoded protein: CASSVRGHEQYF.

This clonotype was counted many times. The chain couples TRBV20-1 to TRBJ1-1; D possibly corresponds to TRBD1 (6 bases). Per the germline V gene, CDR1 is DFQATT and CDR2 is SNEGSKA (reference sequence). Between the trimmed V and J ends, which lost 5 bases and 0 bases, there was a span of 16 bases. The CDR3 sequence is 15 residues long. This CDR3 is CSAPLGQKMNTEAFF. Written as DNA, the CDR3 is TGCAGTGCTCCCTTAGGACAGAAAATGAACACTGAAGCTTTCTTT.

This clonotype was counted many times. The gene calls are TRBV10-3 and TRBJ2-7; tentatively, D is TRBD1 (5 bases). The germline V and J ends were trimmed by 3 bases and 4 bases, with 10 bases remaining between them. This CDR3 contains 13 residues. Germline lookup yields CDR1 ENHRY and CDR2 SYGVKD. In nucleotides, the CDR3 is TGTGCCATCAGTGAAAAAGCAGGGTACGAGCAGTACTTC. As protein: CAISEKAGYEQYF.

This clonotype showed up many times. CDR3 in DNA: TGTGCCAGCACCGGGACACCTTCCTACGAGCAGTACTTC. Translating gives CASTGTPSYEQYF. The chain links TRBV6-2 or TRBV6-3 to TRBJ2-7, with a possible D match to TRBD1 (6 bases). This CDR3 region has 13 residues. The ends were cut back, 7 bases at V and 1 base at J, with 11 bases in the middle. Germline CDR1 is MNHEY and CDR2 is SVGEGT.

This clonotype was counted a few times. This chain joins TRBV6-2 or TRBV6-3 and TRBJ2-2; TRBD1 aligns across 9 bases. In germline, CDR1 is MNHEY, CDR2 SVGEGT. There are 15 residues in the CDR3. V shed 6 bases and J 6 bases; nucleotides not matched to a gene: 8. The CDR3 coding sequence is TGTGCCAGCAGATACCGGGACAGGGCCCCCGGGGAGCTGTTTTTT. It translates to CASRYRDRAPGELFF.

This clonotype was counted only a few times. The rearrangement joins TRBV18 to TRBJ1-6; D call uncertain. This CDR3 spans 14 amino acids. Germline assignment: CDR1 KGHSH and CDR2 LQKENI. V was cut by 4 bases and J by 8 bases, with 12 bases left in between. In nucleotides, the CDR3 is TGTGCCAGCTCACTAATAGGACGAGATTCACCCCTCCACTTT. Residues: CASSLIGRDSPLHF.

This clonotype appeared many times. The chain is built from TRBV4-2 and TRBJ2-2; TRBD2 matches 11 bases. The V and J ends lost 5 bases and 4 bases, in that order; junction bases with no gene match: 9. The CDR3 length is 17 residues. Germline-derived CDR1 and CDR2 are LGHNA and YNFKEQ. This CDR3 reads CASSAGLAASTTGELFF. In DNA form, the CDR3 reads TGTGCCAGCAGCGCGGGACTAGCGGCCTCGACCACCGGGGAGCTGTTTTTT.

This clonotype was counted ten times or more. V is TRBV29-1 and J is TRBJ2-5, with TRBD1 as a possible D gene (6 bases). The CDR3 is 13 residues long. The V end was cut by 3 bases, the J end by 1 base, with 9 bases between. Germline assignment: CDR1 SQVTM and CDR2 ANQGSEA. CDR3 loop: CSVDKGVQETQYF. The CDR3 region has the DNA TGCAGCGTTGATAAGGGGGTCCAAGAGACCCAGTACTTC.

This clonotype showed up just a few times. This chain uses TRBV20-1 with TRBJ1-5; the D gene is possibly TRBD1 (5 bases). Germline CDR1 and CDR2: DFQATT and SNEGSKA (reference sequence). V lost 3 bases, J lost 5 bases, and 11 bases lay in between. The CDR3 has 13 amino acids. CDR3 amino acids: CSARSRDDQPQHF. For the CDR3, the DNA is TGCAGTGCTAGGAGCAGGGACGATCAGCCCCAGCATTTT.

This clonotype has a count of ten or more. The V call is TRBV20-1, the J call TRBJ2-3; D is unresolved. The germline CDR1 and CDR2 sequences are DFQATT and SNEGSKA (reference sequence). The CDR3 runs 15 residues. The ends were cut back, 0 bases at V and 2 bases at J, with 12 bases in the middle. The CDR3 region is CSARERLGDTDTQYF. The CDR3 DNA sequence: TGCAGTGCTAGAGAAAGGCTAGGTGACACAGATACGCAGTATTTT.

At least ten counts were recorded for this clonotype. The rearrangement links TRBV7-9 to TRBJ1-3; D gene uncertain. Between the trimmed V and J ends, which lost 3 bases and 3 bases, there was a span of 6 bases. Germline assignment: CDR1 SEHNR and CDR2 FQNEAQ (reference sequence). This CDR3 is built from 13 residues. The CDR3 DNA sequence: TGTGCCAGCAGCTTCGGTGGTGGAAACACCATATATTTT. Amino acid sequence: CASSFGGGNTIYF.

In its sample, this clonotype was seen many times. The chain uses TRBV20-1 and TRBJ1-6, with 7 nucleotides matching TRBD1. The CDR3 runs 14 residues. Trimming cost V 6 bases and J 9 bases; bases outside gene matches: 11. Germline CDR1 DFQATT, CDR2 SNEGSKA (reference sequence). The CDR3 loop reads CSALDGTVSSPLHF. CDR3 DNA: TGCAGTGCCTTAGACGGGACAGTGAGTTCACCCCTCCACTTT.

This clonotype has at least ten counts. The CDR3 DNA sequence: TGTGCCAGCAGCCTGAGCGGGGGGAAATTCTATGAGCAGTTCTTC. It is translated as CASSLSGGKFYEQFF. The V gene is TRBV4-2, the J gene TRBJ2-1; 9 bases agree with TRBD2. This CDR3 is 15 amino acids long. J was trimmed by 8 bases and V by 4 bases; bases with no gene match: 9. The V gene's germline CDR1 is LGHNA and CDR2 YNFKEQ.

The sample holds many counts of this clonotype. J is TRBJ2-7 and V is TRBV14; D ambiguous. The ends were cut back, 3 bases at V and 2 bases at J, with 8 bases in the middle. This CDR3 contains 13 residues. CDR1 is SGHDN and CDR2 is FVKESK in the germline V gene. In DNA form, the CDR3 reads TGTGCCAGCAGCCATCGGAGAACCTACGAGCAGTACTTC. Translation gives CASSHRRTYEQYF.

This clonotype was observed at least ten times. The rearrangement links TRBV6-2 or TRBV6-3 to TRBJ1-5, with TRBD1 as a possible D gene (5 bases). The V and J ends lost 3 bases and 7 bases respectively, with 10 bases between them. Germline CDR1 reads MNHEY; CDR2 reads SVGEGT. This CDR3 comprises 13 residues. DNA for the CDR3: TGTGCCAGCAGTTATCAGGGATACCAGCCCCAGCATTTT. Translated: CASSYQGYQPQHF.

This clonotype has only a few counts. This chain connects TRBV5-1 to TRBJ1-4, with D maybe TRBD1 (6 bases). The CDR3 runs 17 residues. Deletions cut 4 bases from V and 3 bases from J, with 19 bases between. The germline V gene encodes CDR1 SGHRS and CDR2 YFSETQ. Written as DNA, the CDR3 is TGCGCCAGCAGCGCCGGACAGAAAGAACTAGCTAATGAAAAACTGTTTTTT. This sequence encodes CASSAGQKELANEKLFF.

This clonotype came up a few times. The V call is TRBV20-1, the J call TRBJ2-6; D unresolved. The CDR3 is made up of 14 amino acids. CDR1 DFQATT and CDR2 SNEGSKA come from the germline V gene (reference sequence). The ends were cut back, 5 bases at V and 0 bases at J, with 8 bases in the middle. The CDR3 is CSASAFSGANVLTF. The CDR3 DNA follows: TGCAGTGCTTCGGCCTTCTCTGGGGCCAACGTCCTGACTTTC.

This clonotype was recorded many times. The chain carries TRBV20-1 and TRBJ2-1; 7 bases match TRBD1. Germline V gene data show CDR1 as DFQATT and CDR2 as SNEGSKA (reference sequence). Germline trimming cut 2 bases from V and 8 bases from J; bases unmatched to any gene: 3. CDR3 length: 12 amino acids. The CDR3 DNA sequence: TGCAGTGCTAGACGCAGGGGGTATGAGCAGTTCTTC. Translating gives CSARRRGYEQFF.

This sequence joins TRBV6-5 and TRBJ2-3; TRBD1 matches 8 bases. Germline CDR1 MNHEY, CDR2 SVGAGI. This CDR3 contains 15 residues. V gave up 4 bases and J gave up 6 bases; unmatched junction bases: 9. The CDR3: CASSSTGGKWDTQYF. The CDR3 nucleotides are TGTGCCAGCAGTTCCACAGGGGGAAAATGGGATACGCAGTATTTT.

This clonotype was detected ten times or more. CDR3 nucleotide sequence: TGTGCCAGCAGCCGAGGTTACACTGAAGCTTTCTTT. Translation gives CASSRGYTEAFF. V and J are TRBV14 and TRBJ1-1; D is unresolved. Germline V gene sequence: CDR1 SGHDN, CDR2 FVKESK. CDR3 length: 12 amino acids. The V and J ends lost 4 bases and 3 bases respectively, with 6 bases between them.

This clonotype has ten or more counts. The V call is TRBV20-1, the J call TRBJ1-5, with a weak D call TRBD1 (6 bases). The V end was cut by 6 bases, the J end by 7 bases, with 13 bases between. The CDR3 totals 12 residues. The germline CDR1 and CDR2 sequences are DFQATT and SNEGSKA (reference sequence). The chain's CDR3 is CSATGQDQPQHF. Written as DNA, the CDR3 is TGCAGTGCAACGGGACAAGACCAGCCCCAGCATTTT.

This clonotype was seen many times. For the CDR3, the DNA is TGTGCCAGCAGTAAAGGACAGGGGACAGATGGCTACACCTTC. Its translation: CASSKGQGTDGYTF. The V and J genes are TRBV6-1 and TRBJ1-2; 9 bases map to TRBD1. With 5 bases clipped from V and 6 bases from J, the junction kept 7 bases outside the gene matches. This CDR3 comprises 14 residues. Germline CDR1 reads MNHNS; CDR2 reads SASEGT.

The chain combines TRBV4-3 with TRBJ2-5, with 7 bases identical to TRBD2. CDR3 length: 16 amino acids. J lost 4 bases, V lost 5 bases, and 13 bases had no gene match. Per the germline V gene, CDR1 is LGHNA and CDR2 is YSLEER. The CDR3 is CASSYAGEGLRETQYF. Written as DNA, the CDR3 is TGCGCCAGCAGCTACGCGGGGGAGGGTCTAAGAGAGACCCAGTACTTC.